The 19 T cell receptor beta chains given below trace back to one sample, sequenced in a study of read filtering for tumor transcriptome and immune sequencing (dated by TCRdb to 2018 to 2021). The sequencer was an Illumina HiSeq 4000. The Immunoverse kit was used to build TCR libraries from roughly 370 ng RNA, with molecular barcoded adaptors covering alpha/delta and beta/gamma chains. The raw public reads went through TCRdb reprocessing: fastp at Q25, MiXCR clone calling, in-frame beta chains kept. Each entry merges the rows of one CDR3 protein and shows their most common DNA and genes. In this sample the table shows approximately 40,000 distinct CDR3 sequences, 14% of which occur a single time. Together, the top ten hold roughly 18% of the sample. Sequencing used a population of CD138-negative cells sorted from bone marrow. This sample's cell subset or site label indicates: bone marrow mononuclear cells depleted of CD138+ plasma/myeloma cells by negative magnetic selection. The receptor set was obtained from a donor at least 40 years old with multiple myeloma.

Ten or more counts support this clonotype. The chain uses TRBV4-1 and TRBJ2-7; 8 bases align to TRBD2. V was pared by 7 bases and J by 2 bases, with 7 bases of the junction left unmatched. This CDR3 comprises 14 residues. CDR1 MGHRA and CDR2 YSYEKL come from the germline V gene. The CDR3 protein is CASTRAGGTYEQYF. The CDR3 nucleotides are TGCGCCAGCACCCGGGCGGGGGGCACCTACGAGCAGTACTTC.

A remark on this clonotype: A read error is the likely source, as a far larger clone sits one nucleotide away. The chain has TRBV6-6 and TRBJ1-1, with D perhaps TRBD1 (6 bases). V was trimmed by 5 bases and J by 2 bases, leaving 12 bases between them. The length of the CDR3 is 14 residues. Germline assignment: CDR1 MNHNY and CDR2 SVGAGI (reference sequence). The CDR3 loop is CASSEAQGNTEAFF. As DNA, the CDR3 is TGTGCCAGCAGTGAAGCACAGGGTAACACTGAAGCTTTCTTT.

This clonotype has a count of ten or more. The rearrangement links TRBV28 to TRBJ2-7, with unresolved D. This CDR3 contains 15 residues. V lost 1 base and J 0 bases, leaving 10 bases between the germline ends. Germline V lookup: CDR1 MDHEN, CDR2 SYDVKM. The CDR3 is CASSLSAGSSYEQYF. CDR3 bases: TGTGCCAGCAGTTTATCGGCAGGAAGCTCCTACGAGCAGTACTTC.

A remark on this clonotype: An end of the junction differs from the germline gene, which may be a read error. The V call is TRBV7-6, the J call TRBJ2-1; TRBD2 matches at 7 bases. From germline, CDR1 is SGHVS and CDR2 FNYEAQ. The CDR3 consists of 13 residues. This CDR3 reads CAGSGTEYNEQFF. CDR3 in DNA: TGTGCCGGCAGCGGGACGGAGTACAATGAGCAGTTCTTC.

Concerning this clonotype: A far larger clone is one base from this, pointing to a likely read error. J is TRBJ2-2 and V is TRBV6-5; tentative D call: TRBD2 (6 bases). The CDR3 runs 16 residues. Germline V gene lookup returns CDR1 MNHEY and CDR2 SVGAGI. V gave up 4 bases and J gave up 4 bases, with 16 bases separating them. The DNA for the CDR3 is TGTGCCAGCAGTTCCACCCTTAACGGGGGCACCGGGGAGCTGTTTTTT. Protein sequence: CASSSTLNGGTGELFF.

This clonotype has at least ten counts. The gene calls are TRBV7-2 and TRBJ2-7; D perhaps matches TRBD1 (6 bases). Germline values: CDR1 SGHTA, CDR2 FQGNSA. The CDR3 runs to 13 residues. Trimming removed 2 bases from V and 2 bases from J, with 7 bases in between. The chain's CDR3 is CASSLYRAYEQYF. The CDR3 DNA reads as TGTGCCAGCAGCTTATACAGGGCCTACGAGCAGTACTTC.

This clonotype showed up many times. The rearrangement links TRBV5-1 to TRBJ2-5, with TRBD1 identical over 9 bases. V gave up 4 bases and J gave up 5 bases; unmatched junction bases: 9. CDR1 is SGHRS and CDR2 is YFSETQ in the germline V gene. The CDR3 runs to 15 residues. The CDR3 sequence is CASSPGQGGSETQYF. The CDR3 nucleotides read TGCGCCAGCAGCCCGGGACAGGGAGGATCTGAGACCCAGTACTTC.

This clonotype was recorded a few times. A much larger clone sits a single nucleotide away, making a read error possible. This chain uses TRBV20-1 with TRBJ1-2; tentatively, D is TRBD1 (6 bases). CDR3 length equals 12 residues. Germline CDR1 DFQATT, CDR2 SNEGSKA (reference sequence). The CDR3 DNA is TGCGGTGCGACAGGAGCTAACTATGGCTACACCTTC. Residues: CGATGANYGYTF.

This clonotype was seen only a few times. This CDR3 reads CASSSKGGEPQPQHF. In nucleotides, the CDR3 is TGTGCCAGCAGCTCCAAGGGGGGTGAACCCCAGCCCCAGCATTTT. This chain links TRBV7-9 with TRBJ1-5; D perhaps matches TRBD1 (6 bases). The CDR3 runs 15 residues. The ends were cut back, 4 bases at V and 7 bases at J, with 17 bases in the middle. Germline CDR1 reads SEHNR; CDR2 reads FQNEAQ (reference sequence).

Comments on this clonotype: A single base separates this from a much larger clone, so it may be a read error. The rearrangement uses TRBV6-2 or TRBV6-3 and TRBJ2-5, with D possibly TRBD2 on 5 matching bases. Trimming pared 2 bases from V and 3 bases from J, leaving 22 bases between. The V gene's germline CDR1 is MNHEY and CDR2 SVGEGT. This CDR3 region has 18 residues. The CDR3 loop reads CASSYADWFSLREETQYF. CDR3 nucleotide sequence: TGTGCCAGCAGTTACGCGGACTGGTTTTCCCTAAGGGAAGAGACCCAGTACTTC.

Concerning this clonotype: One end of the junction varies from germline; a read error may be responsible. The V gene is TRBV28, the J gene TRBJ2-2, with D possibly matching TRBD2 (5 bases). This CDR3 is built from 13 residues. CDR1 is MDHEN and CDR2 is SYDVKM in the germline V gene. The CDR3 DNA is TGTGCCAGCAGTCCGGTCGACACCGGGGAGCTGCTTTTT. Translating it yields CASSPVDTGELLF. The whole variable domain, remainder taken from reference TRBV28 and TRBJ2-2, is DVKVTQSSRYLVKRTGEKVFLECVQDMDHENMFWYRQDPGLGLRLIYFSYDVKMKEKGDIPEGYSVSREKKERFSLILESASTNQTSMYLCASSPVDTGELLFGEGSRLTVL.

This clonotype was counted at least ten times. The gene calls are TRBV6-6 and TRBJ2-7; D perhaps matches TRBD1 (5 bases). Trimming shortened V by 5 bases and J by 5 bases, and 13 bases separated the two germline ends. Germline V gene lookup returns CDR1 MNHNY and CDR2 SVGAGI (reference sequence). CDR3 length: 13 residues. The CDR3: CASSTGQWNEQYF. The CDR3 DNA follows: TGTGCCAGCAGTACCGGACAATGGAACGAGCAGTACTTC.

A word on this clonotype: A much bigger clone sits one base away, suggesting this may be a read error. This chain joins TRBV5-1 and TRBJ2-1, with 9 bases fitting TRBD2. CDR1 SGHRS and CDR2 YFSETQ come from the germline V gene. CDR3 size: 14 residues. CDR3 in amino acids: CASSFGSGGFEQSF. The CDR3 region has the DNA TGCGCCAGCAGCTTCGGTAGCGGGGGCTTTGAGCAGTCCTTC.

The V and J genes are TRBV10-2 and TRBJ2-5, with D unclear. This CDR3 spans 15 amino acids. V shed 5 bases and J shed 7 bases, with 20 bases lying between them. Germline CDR1 and CDR2: WSHSY and SAAADI. The CDR3 coding sequence is TGCGCCAGCAGTCCAGTAGCCCAAGTGAAGGGGACCCAGTACTTC. This translates into CASSPVAQVKGTQYF.

This clonotype has at least ten counts. J is TRBJ2-5 and V is TRBV20-1; the D is unclear. The V end lost 0 bases, the J end lost 2 bases, and 10 bases lay between the germline ends. The CDR3 has 14 amino acids. The germline V gene encodes CDR1 DFQATT and CDR2 SNEGSKA (reference sequence). CDR3 bases: TGCAGTGCTAGAGATCTGGGCCAACAAGAGACCCAGTACTTC. Encoded protein: CSARDLGQQETQYF.

This clonotype was counted many times. The V and J genes are TRBV19 and TRBJ2-1, with D unclear. The germline gives CDR1 LNHDA, CDR2 SQIVND (reference sequence). The CDR3 sequence is 16 residues long. V gave up 4 bases and J gave up 7 bases, with 20 bases separating them. CDR3 sequence: CASSRSYTPGVNEQFF. CDR3 in DNA: TGTGCCAGTAGTAGGAGTTATACCCCGGGTGTAAATGAGCAGTTCTTC.

On this clonotype: At one end, the junction sequence differs from germline, possibly due to a read error. The rearrangement joins TRBV6-5 to TRBJ1-1; possible D gene TRBD1, 5 bases. Germline loops: CDR1 MNHEY, CDR2 SVGAGI. CDR3 size: 14 residues. Here the CDR3 reads CAGSYRRGKTEAFF. The CDR3 nucleotides read TGTGCCGGCAGTTACCGACGGGGGAAGACTGAAGCTTTCTTT.

This clonotype has ten or more counts. The rearrangement links TRBV28 to TRBJ2-1, with 7 bases aligning to TRBD1. Germline loops: CDR1 MDHEN, CDR2 SYDVKM. V dropped 4 bases and J dropped 5; count of bases not matched to a gene: 11. CDR3 length equals 16 residues. The CDR3 sequence: CASSSPGQRKNNEQFF. The CDR3 region has the DNA TGTGCCAGCAGTTCACCGGGACAGCGTAAAAACAATGAGCAGTTCTTC.

This chain uses TRBV5-1 with TRBJ2-3; D may be TRBD1 or TRBD2 (5 bases each). Germline V CDR1 and CDR2: SGHRS, YFSETQ. V was shortened by 6 bases and J by 2 bases, with 16 bases between the two germline ends. CDR3 length equals 15 residues. The CDR3 DNA reads as TGCGCCAGCACCCCACATGGGACCGCCACAGATACGCAGTATTTT. It specifies CASTPHGTATDTQYF.